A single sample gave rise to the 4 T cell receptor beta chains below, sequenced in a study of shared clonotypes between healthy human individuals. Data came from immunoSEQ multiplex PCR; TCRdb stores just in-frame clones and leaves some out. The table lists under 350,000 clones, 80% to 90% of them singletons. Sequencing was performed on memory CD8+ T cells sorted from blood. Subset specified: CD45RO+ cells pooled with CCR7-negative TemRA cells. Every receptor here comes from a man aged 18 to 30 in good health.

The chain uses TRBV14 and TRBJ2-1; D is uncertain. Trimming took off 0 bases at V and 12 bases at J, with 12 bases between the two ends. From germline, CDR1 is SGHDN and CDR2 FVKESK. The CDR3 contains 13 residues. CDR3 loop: CASSQDSNWSQFF. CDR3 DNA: TGTGCCAGCAGCCAAGATAGTAATTGGTCGCAGTTCTTC.

The CDR3 loop is CASSPNPGYYGYTF. The CDR3 bases are TGTGCCAGCAGCCCAAACCCAGGGTATTATGGCTACACCTTC. This rearrangement joins TRBV25-1 to TRBJ1-2; maybe TRBD1 (5 bases). CDR1 MGHDK and CDR2 SYGVNS come from the germline V gene. Trimming shortened V by 6 bases and J by 5 bases, and 16 bases separated the two germline ends. This CDR3 has 14 amino acids.

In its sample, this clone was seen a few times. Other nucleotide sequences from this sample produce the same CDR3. The CDR3 nucleotides read TGCAGCGTTGTGCCGAGAGGCACTGAAGCTTTCTTT. This codes for CSVVPRGTEAFF. The chain employs TRBV29-1 and TRBJ1-1; D remains unclear. The CDR3 length is 12 residues. The V gene's germline CDR1 is SQVTM and CDR2 ANQGSEA. The V gene lost 4 bases and the J gene lost 4 bases, with 10 bases spanning the gap.

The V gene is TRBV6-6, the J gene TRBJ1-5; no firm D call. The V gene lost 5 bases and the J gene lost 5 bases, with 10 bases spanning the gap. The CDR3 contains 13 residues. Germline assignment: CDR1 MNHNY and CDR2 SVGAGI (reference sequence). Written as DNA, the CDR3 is TGTGCCAGCAGTGTGCAACTAGATCAGCCCCAGCATTTT. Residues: CASSVQLDQPQHF.